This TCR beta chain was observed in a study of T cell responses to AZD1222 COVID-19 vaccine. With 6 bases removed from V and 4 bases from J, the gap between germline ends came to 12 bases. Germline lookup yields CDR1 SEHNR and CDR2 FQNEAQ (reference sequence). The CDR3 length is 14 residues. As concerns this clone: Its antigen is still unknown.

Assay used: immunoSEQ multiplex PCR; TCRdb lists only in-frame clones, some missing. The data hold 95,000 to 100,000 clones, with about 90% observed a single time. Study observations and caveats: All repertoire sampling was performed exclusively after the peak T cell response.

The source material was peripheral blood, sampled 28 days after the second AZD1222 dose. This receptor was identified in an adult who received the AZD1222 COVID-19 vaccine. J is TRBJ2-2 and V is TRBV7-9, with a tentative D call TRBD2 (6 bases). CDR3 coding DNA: TGTGCCAGCAGGCCCCCCGGGGGCACCGGGGAGCTGTTTTTT. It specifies CASRPPGGTGELFF.